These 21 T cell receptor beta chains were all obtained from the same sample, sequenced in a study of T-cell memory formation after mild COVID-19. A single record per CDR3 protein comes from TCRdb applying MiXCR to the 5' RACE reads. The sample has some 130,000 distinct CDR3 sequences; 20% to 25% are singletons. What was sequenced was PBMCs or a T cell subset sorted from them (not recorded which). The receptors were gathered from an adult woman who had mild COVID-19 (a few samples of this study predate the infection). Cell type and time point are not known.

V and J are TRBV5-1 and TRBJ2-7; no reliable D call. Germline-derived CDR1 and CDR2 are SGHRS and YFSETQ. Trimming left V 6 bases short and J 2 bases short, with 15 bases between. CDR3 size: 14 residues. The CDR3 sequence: CASNTGEETYEQYF. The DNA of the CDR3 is TGCGCCAGCAACACCGGTGAGGAAACCTACGAGCAGTACTTC.

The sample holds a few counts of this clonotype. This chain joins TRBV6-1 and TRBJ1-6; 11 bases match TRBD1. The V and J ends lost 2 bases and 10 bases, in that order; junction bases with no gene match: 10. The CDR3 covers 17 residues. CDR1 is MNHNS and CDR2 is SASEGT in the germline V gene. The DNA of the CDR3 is TGTGCCAGCAGTGAAAATCCCCGGGACAGGGGGATCTCACCCCTCCACTTT. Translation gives CASSENPRDRGISPLHF.

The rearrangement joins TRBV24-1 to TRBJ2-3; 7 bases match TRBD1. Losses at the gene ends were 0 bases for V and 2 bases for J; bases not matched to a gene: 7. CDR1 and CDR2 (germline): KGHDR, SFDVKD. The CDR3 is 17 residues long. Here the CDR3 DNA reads TGTGCCACCAGTGATTTGGGCAGGACAGGTTTCACAGATACGCAGTATTTT. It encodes CATSDLGRTGFTDTQYF.

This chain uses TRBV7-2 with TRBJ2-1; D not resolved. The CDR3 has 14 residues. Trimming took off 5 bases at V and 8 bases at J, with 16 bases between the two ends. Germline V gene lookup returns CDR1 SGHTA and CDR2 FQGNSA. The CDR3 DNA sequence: TGTGCCAGCAGCCGGCCTAACCTTAGAGATGAGCAGTTCTTC. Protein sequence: CASSRPNLRDEQFF.

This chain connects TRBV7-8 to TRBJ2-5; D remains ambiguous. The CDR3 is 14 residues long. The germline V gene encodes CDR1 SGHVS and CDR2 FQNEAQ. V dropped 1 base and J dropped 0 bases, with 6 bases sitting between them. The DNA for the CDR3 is TGTGCCAGCAGCTTAGTAGGATACCAAGAGACCCAGTACTTC. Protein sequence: CASSLVGYQETQYF.

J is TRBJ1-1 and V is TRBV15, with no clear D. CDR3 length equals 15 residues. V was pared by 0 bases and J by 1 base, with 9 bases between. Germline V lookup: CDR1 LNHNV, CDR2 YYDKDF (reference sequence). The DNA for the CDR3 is TGTGCCACCAGCAGAGATAGGGCGGCGAACACTGAAGCTTTCTTT. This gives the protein CATSRDRAANTEAFF.

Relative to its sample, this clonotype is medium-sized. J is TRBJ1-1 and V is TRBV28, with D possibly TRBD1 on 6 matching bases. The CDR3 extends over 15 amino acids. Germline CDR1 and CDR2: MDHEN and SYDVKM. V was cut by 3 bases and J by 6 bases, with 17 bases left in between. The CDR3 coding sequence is TGTGCCAGCAGTTTGAGGCAGGGGATCGTAGCTGAAGCTTTCTTT. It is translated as CASSLRQGIVAEAFF.

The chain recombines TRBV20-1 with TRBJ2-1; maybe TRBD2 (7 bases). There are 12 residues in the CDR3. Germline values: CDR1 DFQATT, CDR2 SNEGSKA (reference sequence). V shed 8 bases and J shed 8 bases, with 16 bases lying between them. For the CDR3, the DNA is TGCAGTCTGGACGGGGGGCTGGATGAGCAGTTCTTC. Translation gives CSLDGGLDEQFF.

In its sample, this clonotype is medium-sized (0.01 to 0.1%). CDR3 sequence reads: CASSYVGTVLTEAFF. The CDR3 DNA sequence: TGTGCCAGCAGTTACGTGGGGACAGTTCTCACTGAAGCTTTCTTT. The chain has TRBV6-2 or TRBV6-3 and TRBJ1-1; 7 nucleotides line up with TRBD1. The trim removed 2 bases at V and 4 bases at J, leaving 7 bases unmatched. The CDR3 runs to 15 residues. Germline CDR1 and CDR2: MNHEY and SVGEGT.

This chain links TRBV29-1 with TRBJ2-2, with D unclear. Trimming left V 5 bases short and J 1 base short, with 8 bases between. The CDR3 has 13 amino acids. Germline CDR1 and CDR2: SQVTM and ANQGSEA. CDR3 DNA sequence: TGCAGCGTTTTAGGGCTGAACACCGGGGAGCTGTTTTTT. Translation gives CSVLGLNTGELFF.

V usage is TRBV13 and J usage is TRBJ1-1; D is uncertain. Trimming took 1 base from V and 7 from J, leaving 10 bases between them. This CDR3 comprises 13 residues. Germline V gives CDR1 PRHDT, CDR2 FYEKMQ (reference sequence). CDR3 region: CASSLVGGREAFF. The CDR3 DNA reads TGTGCCAGCAGCTTAGTAGGAGGCCGTGAAGCTTTCTTT.

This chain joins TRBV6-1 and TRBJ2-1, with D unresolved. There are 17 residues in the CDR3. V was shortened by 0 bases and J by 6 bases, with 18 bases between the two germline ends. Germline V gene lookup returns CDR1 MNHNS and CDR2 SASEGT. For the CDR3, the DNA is TGTGCCAGCAGTGAAGCTTCTCGCTACCTGGGCCCCAATGAGCAGTTCTTC. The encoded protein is CASSEASRYLGPNEQFF.

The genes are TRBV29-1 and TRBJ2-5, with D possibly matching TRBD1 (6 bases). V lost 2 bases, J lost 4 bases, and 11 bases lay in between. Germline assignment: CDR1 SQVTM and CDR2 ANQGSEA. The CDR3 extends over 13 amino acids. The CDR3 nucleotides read TGCAGCGTTGAATTGTTACAGGGAGAGACCCAGTACTTC. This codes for CSVELLQGETQYF.

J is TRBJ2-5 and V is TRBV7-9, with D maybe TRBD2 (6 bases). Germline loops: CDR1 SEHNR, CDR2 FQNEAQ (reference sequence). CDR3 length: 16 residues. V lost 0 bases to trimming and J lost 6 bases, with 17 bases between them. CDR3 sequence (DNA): TGTGCCAGCAGCTTAGCCGGGGAGGACTCTGGGAAGACCCAGTACTTC. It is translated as CASSLAGEDSGKTQYF.

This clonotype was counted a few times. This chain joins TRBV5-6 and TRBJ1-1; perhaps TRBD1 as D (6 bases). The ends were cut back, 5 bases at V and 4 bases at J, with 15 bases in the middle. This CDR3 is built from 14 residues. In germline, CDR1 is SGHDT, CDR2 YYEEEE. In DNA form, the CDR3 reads TGTGCCAGCAGATGGGGAGGGGGGGTCACTGAAGCTTTCTTT. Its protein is CASRWGGGVTEAFF.

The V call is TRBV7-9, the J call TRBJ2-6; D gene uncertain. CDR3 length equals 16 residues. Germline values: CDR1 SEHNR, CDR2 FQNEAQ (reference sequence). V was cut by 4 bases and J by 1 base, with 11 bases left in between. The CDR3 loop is CASSSGRLSGANVLTF. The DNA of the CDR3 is TGTGCCAGCAGCTCCGGACGGTTATCTGGGGCCAACGTCCTGACTTTC.

DNA for the CDR3: TGTGCCAGCAGCTTCCTAGGGGGGACGAACACCGGGGAGCTGTTTTTT. Translated, it gives CASSFLGGTNTGELFF. The chain has TRBV7-2 and TRBJ2-2; D may be TRBD1 or TRBD2 (6 bases each). The CDR3 sequence is 16 residues long. V lost 3 bases to trimming and J lost 0 bases, with 11 bases between them. Germline CDR1 reads SGHTA; CDR2 reads FQGNSA. Using reference TRBV7-2 and TRBJ2-2 for the parts outside the CDR3, the full variable domain is GAGVSQSPSNKVTEKGKDVELRCDPISGHTALYWYRQSLGQGLEFLIYFQGNSAPDKSGLPSDRFSAERTGGSVSTLTIQRTQQEDSAVYLCASSFLGGTNTGELFFGEGSRLTVL.

The CDR3 is CASSLVSPDTQYF. The CDR3 bases are TGTGCCAGCAGCTTAGTCAGCCCAGATACGCAGTATTTT. The chain has TRBV7-9 and TRBJ2-3; no firm D call. The CDR3 runs 13 residues. The germline V and J ends were trimmed by 1 base and 4 bases, with 6 bases remaining between them. Germline V gene sequence: CDR1 SEHNR, CDR2 FQNEAQ (reference sequence).

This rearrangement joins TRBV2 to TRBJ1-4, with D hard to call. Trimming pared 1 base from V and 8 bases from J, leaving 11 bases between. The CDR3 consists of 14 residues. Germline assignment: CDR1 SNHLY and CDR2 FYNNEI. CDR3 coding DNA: TGTGCCAGCAGTGAAGGATGGACGGACGAAAAACTGTTTTTT. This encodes CASSEGWTDEKLFF.

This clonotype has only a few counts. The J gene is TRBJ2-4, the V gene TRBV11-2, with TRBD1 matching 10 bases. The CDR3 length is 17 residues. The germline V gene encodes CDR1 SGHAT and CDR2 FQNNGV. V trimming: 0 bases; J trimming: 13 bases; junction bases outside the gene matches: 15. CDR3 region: CASSLDPHPGQGNGQYF. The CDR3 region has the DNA TGTGCCAGCAGCTTAGATCCCCATCCGGGACAGGGGAACGGGCAGTACTTC.

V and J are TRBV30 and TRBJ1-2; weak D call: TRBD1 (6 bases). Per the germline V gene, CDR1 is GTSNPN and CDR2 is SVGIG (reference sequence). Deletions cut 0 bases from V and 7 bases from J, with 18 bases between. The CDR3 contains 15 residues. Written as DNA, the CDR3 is TGTGCCTGGAGTGTAATGGTCAGGGGAGGTGCTGGCTACACCTTC. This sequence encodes CAWSVMVRGGAGYTF.